This T cell receptor (beta chain) was recorded in a study of shared clonotypes between healthy human individuals. The study's findings and limits: Expectations were that clonotype sharing among donors would be affected by sequencing depth.

CD8 cells regarded as naive lacked CD45RO, were positively chosen for CCR7, and omitted terminally differentiated effector memory CD45RA+ cells. This CDR3 is 21 amino acids long. On this clone itself: What it binds is not known.

The protocol was immunoSEQ multiplex PCR, while the TCRdb copy is restricted to in-frame clones and leaves out a portion. The table records around 2.1 million clones, about 92% of them present only once. The V and J genes are TRBV7-5 and TRBJ2-5; TRBD2 is the table's D call, not checked against the DNA. TRBV7-5 is assigned pseudogene status. The clonotype was recovered from a man younger than 35 in good health. Some clones in this sample may be carry-over from other donors' samples. The sequencing input was naive CD8+ T cells from PBMCs. For the CDR3, the DNA is TGTGCCAGAAGCGGCCGACGGGTCGGGGGACTAGCGGGAGGGTTTCGCGAGACCCAGTACTTC. Its translation is CARSGRRVGGLAGGFRETQYF.